This T cell receptor beta chain is from a study of OX40 agonist ivuxolimab in advanced cancers. In the study overall: Patients with hepatocellular carcinoma, melanoma, renal cell or head and neck cancer made up the dose-escalation patients. General study points: Individuals who were partial responders at 0.1-3.0 mg/kg had clonal expansion that ranked among the lowest.

V was clipped by 3 bases and J by 4 bases, with 12 bases between them. This CDR3 is built from 14 residues. Germline-derived CDR1 and CDR2 are LNHNV and YYDKDF (reference sequence). Some clones are missing from TCRdb's copy, which holds only in-frame ones; the method was immunoSEQ multiplex PCR. Of 81,000 or so clones detected, 85% to 95% appear once; the ten largest clones hold roughly an eighth. A note on this clone: The antigen is undetermined.

The source was CD4+ or CD8+ T cells sorted from blood, collected in a trial of the OX40 agonist ivuxolimab. This chain joins TRBV15 and TRBJ1-2, with TRBD1 as a possible D gene (5 bases). This clonotype originated in an adult with an advanced solid tumor such as melanoma, head and neck, liver or kidney cancer. The CDR3 here is CATSRPGTTYGYTF. The CDR3 DNA reads TGTGCCACCAGCAGGCCCGGGACTACCTATGGCTACACCTTC.